This T cell receptor beta chain was documented in a study of blood T cell repertoires in COVID-19. Study background: The cDNA or gDNA used as material had been derived from T cells, B-cell-depleted T cells, or PBMCs.

Authors' methods: Reference gene primer amplification gave nucleated cell count estimates. Assay used: immunoSEQ multiplex PCR; TCRdb lists only in-frame clones, some missing. The V and J calls and clone size are taken from that table; D and trimming were inferred from the DNA. The repertoire holds some 56,000 clones, with around nine tenths as singletons. Seattle's enrolled individuals joined amid active infection and were then monitored longitudinally. The germline CDR1 and CDR2 sequences are SNHLY and FYNNEI. The CDR3 contains 15 residues. V lost 4 bases, J lost 5 bases, and 15 bases lay in between.

J is TRBJ1-5 and V is TRBV2; D is uncertain. The origin of this receptor is a woman in her fifties or sixties with COVID-19, enrolled during active disease. Sequencing was carried out using peripheral blood. The CDR3 DNA sequence: TGTGCCAGCAGTGGCCGGGATCGCCGGTATCAGCCCCAGCATTTT. It is translated as CASSGRDRRYQPQHF.